The rows below give T cell receptor beta chains drawn from one sample of a study of T cells after yellow fever vaccination. TCRdb re-called the 5' RACE reads with MiXCR, one entry per CDR3 protein. The sample holds 300,000 to 400,000 distinct CDR3 sequences, approximately 11% seen once. Sample: CD4+ T cells sorted from PBMCs, taken 45 days after the yellow fever booster vaccination. The receptor source for this set is a man between 18 and 35 years old who received the YFV17D yellow fever vaccine. The CDR3 runs from the conserved cysteine through the conserved F or W. The order of the fields is V gene, CDR3 protein.

TRBV20-1 | CSAGRTGKDEQFF
TRBV4-3 | CASSQRQGLPLHF
TRBV4-1 | CASSKTSSGTPDTQYF
TRBV20-1 | CSAKTVFQETQYF
TRBV7-9 | CASSLRISGAGEQFF
TRBV6-2/TRBV6-3 | CASGRDGYTF
TRBV7-2 | CASSAQGPYGYTF
TRBV10-3 | CAISESRGGETQYF
TRBV10-3 | CAISGSDRDFTF
TRBV7-2 | CASRRDGNQPQHF
TRBV7-9 | CASSPPGGAFTGELFF
TRBV5-4 | CASSLGRNRDTDTQYF
TRBV12-3/TRBV12-4 | CASREGGAGSEKLFF
TRBV7-8 | CASSLMTFATNEKLFF
TRBV5-6 | CASSSTSGTTYNEQFF
TRBV2 | CASRFGSGNTGELFF
TRBV6-5 | CASSYDGEQPQHF
TRBV18 | CASSPKDGGHTQYF
TRBV4-1 | CASSLDREAGYTF
TRBV7-9 | CASSPSFLGAKYNEQFF
TRBV3-1 | CASSQVIRGRGVYGYTF
TRBV6-2/TRBV6-3 | CASSTQQGVGYGYTF
TRBV6-1 | CASSHTGSDTQYF
TRBV4-1 | CASSQGIKRQGPVGYTF
TRBV5-4 | CASSPSSSSYNEQFF
TRBV25-1 | CASGGRTVPTGELFF
TRBV18 | CPSSLDRGHHQPQHF
TRBV7-2 | CASRTGGTQNTEAFF
TRBV9 | CASSVGRTETQYF
TRBV12-3/TRBV12-4 | CASSPGTGVWLREQYF
TRBV12-3/TRBV12-4 | CASSLGQGIDDGYTF
TRBV11-1 | CASSARGGGYSYNEQFF
TRBV6-6 | CASSGQANTGELFF
TRBV20-1 | CSARKGAETQYF
TRBV5-1 | CASSPGQNNQPQHF
TRBV28 | CASSAAPGQGTGELFF
TRBV14 | CASSQGARGGEKLFF
TRBV4-2 | CASSQTSGGVQETQYF
TRBV12-3/TRBV12-4 | CASSQLAGVTETQYF
TRBV25-1 | CASSDPGTSGADTQYF
TRBV11-2 | CASRKTGGKLFF
TRBV10-3 | CAIGTVYDTQYF
TRBV5-1 | CASSLSLVGGEYEQYF
TRBV7-2 | CASSLVPEVNTEAFF
TRBV2 | CASKVQGPGNTIYF
TRBV7-2 | CASRRDRWADTQYF
TRBV5-5 | CASSLPDQGSSPLHF
TRBV7-3 | CASSLAAGLGGQETQYF
TRBV5-5 | CASSLVDRYGYTF
TRBV7-8 | CASSRRGNEAFF
TRBV20-1 | CSARWSGFSGNTIYF
TRBV5-1 | CASSPRQGTGDGYTF
TRBV11-1 | CASSLAHGNTEAFF